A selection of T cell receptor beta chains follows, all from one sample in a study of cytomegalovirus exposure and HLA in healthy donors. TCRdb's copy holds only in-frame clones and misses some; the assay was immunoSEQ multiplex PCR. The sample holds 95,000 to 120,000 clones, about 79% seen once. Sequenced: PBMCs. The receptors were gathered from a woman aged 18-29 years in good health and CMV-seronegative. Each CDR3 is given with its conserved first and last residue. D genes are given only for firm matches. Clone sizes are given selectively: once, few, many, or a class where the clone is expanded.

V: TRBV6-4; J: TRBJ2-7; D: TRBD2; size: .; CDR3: CASSDVAGDEQYF; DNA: TGTGCCAGCAGTGACGTAGCGGGAGACGAGCAGTACTTC
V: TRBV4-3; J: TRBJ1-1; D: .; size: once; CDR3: CASSHSSRNTEAFF; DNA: TGCGCCAGCAGCCATAGTAGCAGGAACACTGAAGCTTTCTTT
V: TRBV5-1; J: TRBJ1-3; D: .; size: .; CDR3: CASSLWESSSGNTIYF; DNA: TGCGCCAGCAGCTTGTGGGAGTCGAGCTCTGGAAACACCATATATTTT
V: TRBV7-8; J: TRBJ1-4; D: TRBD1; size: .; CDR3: CASSLRTGTGVEKLFF; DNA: TGTGCCAGCAGCCTCCGCACGGGGACAGGGGTCGAAAAACTGTTTTTT
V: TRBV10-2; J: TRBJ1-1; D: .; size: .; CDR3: CASSESRGNEAFF; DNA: TGCGCCAGCAGTGAGTCGAGAGGGAATGAAGCTTTCTTT
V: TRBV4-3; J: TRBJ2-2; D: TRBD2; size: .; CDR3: CASSRKKSGRETGELFF; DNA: TGCGCCAGCAGCCGGAAAAAATCCGGGAGGGAAACCGGGGAGCTGTTTTTT
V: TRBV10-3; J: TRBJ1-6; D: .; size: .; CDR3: CAISESSGNSPLHF; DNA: TGTGCCATCAGTGAGTCTTCGGGGAATTCACCCCTCCACTTT
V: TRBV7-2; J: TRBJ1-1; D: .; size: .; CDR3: CASSLGFVGGTEAFF; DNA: TGTGCCAGCAGCTTAGGATTTGTGGGGGGCACTGAAGCTTTCTTT
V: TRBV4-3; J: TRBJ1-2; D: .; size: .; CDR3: CASSQAGGARGYTF; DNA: TGCGCCAGCAGCCAAGCTGGGGGCGCACGTGGCTACACCTTC
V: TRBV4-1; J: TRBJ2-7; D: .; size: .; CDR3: CASSQDQGQYLAYEQYF; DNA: TGCGCCAGCAGCCAAGATCAAGGACAGTACCTAGCCTACGAGCAGTACTTC
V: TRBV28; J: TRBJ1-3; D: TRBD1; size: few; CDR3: CASTTDRGLGNTIYF; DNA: TGTGCCAGCACTACGGACAGGGGGCTTGGAAACACCATATATTTT
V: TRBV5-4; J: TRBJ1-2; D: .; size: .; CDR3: CASSSLGSGPFNGYTF; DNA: TGTGCCAGCAGCTCCTTAGGGAGCGGACCGTTCAATGGCTACACCTTC
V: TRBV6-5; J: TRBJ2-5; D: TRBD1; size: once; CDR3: CASSSTGSQETQYF; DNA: TGTGCCAGCAGTTCGACAGGGTCACAAGAGACCCAGTACTTC
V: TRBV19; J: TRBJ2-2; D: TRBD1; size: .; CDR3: CASSMRQGALGELFF; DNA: TGTGCCAGTAGTATGAGGCAGGGGGCACTCGGGGAGCTGTTTTTT
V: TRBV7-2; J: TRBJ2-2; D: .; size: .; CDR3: CASSLDTRDGELFF; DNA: TGTGCCAGCAGCTTAGATACTAGGGACGGGGAGCTGTTTTTT
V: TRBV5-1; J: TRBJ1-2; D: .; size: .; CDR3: CASSPDGFKADGYTF; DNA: TGCGCCAGCAGCCCCGACGGATTCAAGGCGGATGGCTACACCTTC